Listed here are 18 T cell receptor beta chains from one sample, sequenced in a study of a mutant IDH1 vaccine in newly diagnosed glioma. Repertoires were generated with immunoSEQ multiplex PCR, while TCRdb's copy carries only in-frame clones and drops some. The table lists about 40,000 clones, over 70% of them singletons. Their antigens are not known. The time point: week 11, during vaccination. Vaccine doses each comprised 300 ug of mutant IDH1 20-mer peptide, with topical imiquimod. This material consisted of peripheral blood mononuclear cells (PBMCs), taken from a glioma patient whose treatment included an IDH1 peptide vaccine. Receptors originate from a woman aged 25 to 45 with glioma. Some clones in this sample may be carry-over from other donors' samples.

The chain links TRBV9 to TRBJ2-2; no firm D call. Germline V gene data show CDR1 as SGDLS and CDR2 as YYNGEE. This CDR3 comprises 13 residues. V dropped 4 bases and J dropped 3 bases, with 7 bases sitting between them. CDR3 protein: CASSPDHTGELFF. DNA for the CDR3: TGTGCCAGCAGCCCCGATCACACCGGGGAGCTGTTTTTT.

CDR3 nucleotide sequence: TGTGCCAGCACCGAGACTCCGGGGGACTATGGCTACACCTTC. It yields the protein CASTETPGDYGYTF. The chain has TRBV27 and TRBJ1-2; weak D call: TRBD1 (5 bases). V lost 7 bases and J 3 bases, leaving 15 bases between the germline ends. This CDR3 is 14 amino acids long. Germline-derived CDR1 and CDR2 are MNHEY and SMNVEV (reference sequence).

The genes are TRBV6-5 and TRBJ1-4; tentatively, D is TRBD1 (6 bases). The germline V gene encodes CDR1 MNHEY and CDR2 SVGAGI. The V gene lost 6 bases and the J gene lost 4 bases, with 9 bases spanning the gap. The CDR3 runs 13 residues. The CDR3 DNA reads as TGTGCCAGCAGCCCCAGGGGTAATGAAAAACTGTTTTTT. This codes for CASSPRGNEKLFF.

In this sample, this clone turned up a few times. The CDR3 protein is CASSVQGLSNQPQHF. The DNA of the CDR3 is TGCGCCAGCAGTGTACAGGGTCTTAGCAATCAGCCCCAGCATTTT. The chain is built from TRBV10-2 and TRBJ1-5, with D tentatively TRBD1 (6 bases). The V end was cut by 4 bases, the J end by 0 bases, with 10 bases between. CDR3 length: 15 residues. Germline V lookup: CDR1 WSHSY, CDR2 SAAADI.

J is TRBJ1-2 and V is TRBV29-1; D remains ambiguous. Trimming removed 0 bases at V and 3 bases at J, with 8 bases between. The CDR3 spans 13 residues. CDR1 SQVTM and CDR2 ANQGSEA come from the germline V gene. The CDR3: CSVEDSGHYGYTF. In nucleotides, the CDR3 is TGCAGCGTTGAAGATTCGGGCCACTATGGCTACACCTTC.

This chain links TRBV2 with TRBJ1-1, with D uncertain. Trimming cost V 1 base and J 1 base, with 4 bases left between them. The length of the CDR3 is 13 residues. CDR1 is SNHLY, CDR2 FYNNEI, per germline. As DNA, the CDR3 is TGTGCCAGCAGTGAAGTCGGGAACACTGAAGCTTTCTTT. It is translated as CASSEVGNTEAFF.

The V gene is TRBV7-2, the J gene TRBJ2-1; TRBD2 matches at 9 bases. CDR1 SGHTA and CDR2 FQGNSA come from the germline V gene. V gave up 0 bases and J gave up 3 bases; unmatched junction bases: 9. The CDR3 consists of 18 residues. CDR3 sequence (DNA): TGTGCCAGCAGCTTAGCCCGGGGGCTAGCGGGAATCTACAATGAGCAGTTCTTC. Amino acid sequence: CASSLARGLAGIYNEQFF. Together with reference TRBV7-2 and TRBJ2-1, the CDR3 gives the full variable domain: GAGVSQSPSNKVTEKGKDVELRCDPISGHTALYWYRQSLGQGLEFLIYFQGNSAPDKSGLPSDRFSAERTGGSVSTLTIQRTQQEDSAVYLCASSLARGLAGIYNEQFFGPGTRLTVL.

The chain has TRBV2 and TRBJ1-5; D unclear. Trimming took 8 bases from V and 0 from J, leaving 8 bases between them. Germline values: CDR1 SNHLY, CDR2 FYNNEI. The CDR3 has 13 amino acids. CDR3 sequence: CASLRYSNQPQHF. DNA for the CDR3: TGTGCCAGCCTCCGATATAGCAATCAGCCCCAGCATTTT. The complete variable domain, with remaining parts taken from reference TRBV2 and TRBJ1-5, reads EPEVTQTPSHQVTQMGQEVILRCVPISNHLYFYWYRQILGQKVEFLVSFYNNEISEKSEIFDDQFSVERPDGSNFTLKIRSTKLEDSAMYFCASLRYSNQPQHFGDGTRLSIL.

V usage is TRBV10-2 and J usage is TRBJ2-1, with 9 bases aligning to TRBD1. V gave up 6 bases and J gave up 5 bases; unmatched junction bases: 26. The CDR3 contains 21 residues. Germline CDR1 WSHSY, CDR2 SAAADI. The CDR3 region has the DNA TGCGCCAGCAGGGGGAAGCTCCCGGGGAGGCTTGACAGGGGGTCCGACAATGAGCAGTTCTTC. This gives the protein CASRGKLPGRLDRGSDNEQFF.

The chain combines TRBV9 with TRBJ2-3, with 14 bases aligning to TRBD2. The CDR3 extends over 17 amino acids. The trim removed 3 bases at V and 2 bases at J, leaving 5 bases unmatched. Germline-derived CDR1 and CDR2 are SGDLS and YYNGEE. CDR3 region: CASSGTSGRPLTDTQYF. In DNA, the CDR3 is TGTGCCAGCAGCGGGACTAGCGGGAGGCCTCTCACAGATACGCAGTATTTT.

Only a few counts were recorded for this clone. V usage is TRBV4-1 and J usage is TRBJ1-5, with a weak D call TRBD1 (5 bases). This CDR3 region has 15 residues. From germline, CDR1 is MGHRA and CDR2 YSYEKL. The V and J ends lost 4 bases and 0 bases respectively, with 10 bases between them. This CDR3 is CASSPQGISNQPQHF. The CDR3 region has the DNA TGCGCCAGCAGCCCCCAGGGAATTAGCAATCAGCCCCAGCATTTT.

The chain links TRBV29-1 to TRBJ2-3; D possibly matches TRBD1 or TRBD2 (5 bases each). Germline V gene sequence: CDR1 SQVTM, CDR2 ANQGSEA. The V end was cut by 6 bases, the J end by 2 bases, with 12 bases between. The CDR3 sequence is 13 residues long. The CDR3 DNA reads TGCAGCGTGGGGACGGACTTCACAGATACGCAGTATTTT. Amino acids: CSVGTDFTDTQYF.

The V and J genes are TRBV14 and TRBJ1-2, with D unclear. Per germline, CDR1 SGHDN and CDR2 FVKESK. V lost 5 bases and J 3 bases, leaving 7 bases between the germline ends. The CDR3 sequence is 12 residues long. Here the CDR3 reads CASSFDYYGYTF. In DNA form, the CDR3 reads TGTGCCAGCAGCTTCGATTACTATGGCTACACCTTC.

In this sample, this clone turned up a few times. This rearrangement joins TRBV19 to TRBJ1-1; no clear D. V was cut by 7 bases and J by 1 base, with 7 bases left in between. This CDR3 comprises 12 residues. Germline V gives CDR1 LNHDA, CDR2 SQIVND (reference sequence). The CDR3 region is CASKPGNTEAFF. CDR3 sequence (DNA): TGTGCCAGTAAACCTGGGAACACTGAAGCTTTCTTT.

This clone was detected only once. This chain links TRBV6-1 with TRBJ2-3, with D unresolved. V lost 6 bases and J 14 bases, leaving 21 bases between the germline ends. Germline V gives CDR1 MNHNS, CDR2 SASEGT. The CDR3 totals 13 residues. The CDR3 here is CASRSLAHPARYF. Here the CDR3 DNA reads TGTGCCAGCAGATCCTTGGCGCACCCCGCCCGGTATTTT.

The chain uses TRBV2 and TRBJ1-3; 9 nucleotides match TRBD1. This CDR3 region has 15 residues. CDR1 is SNHLY, CDR2 FYNNEI, per germline. V lost 1 base and J lost 4; bases outside the gene matches: 2. CDR3 residues: CASSEGGTGGNTIYF. The CDR3 coding sequence is TGTGCCAGCAGTGAAGGAGGGACAGGGGGAAACACCATATATTTT. The full variable domain, its missing parts supplied by reference TRBV2 and TRBJ1-3, is EPEVTQTPSHQVTQMGQEVILRCVPISNHLYFYWYRQILGQKVEFLVSFYNNEISEKSEIFDDQFSVERPDGSNFTLKIRSTKLEDSAMYFCASSEGGTGGNTIYFGEGSWLTVV.

This rearrangement joins TRBV19 to TRBJ2-3; no clear D. The CDR3 has 14 amino acids. Germline V CDR1 and CDR2: LNHDA, SQIVND (reference sequence). V was cut by 3 bases and J by 4 bases, with 11 bases left in between. This CDR3 is CASSMDLLPDTQYF. As DNA, the CDR3 is TGTGCCAGTAGTATGGACCTCCTCCCAGATACGCAGTATTTT.

V is TRBV2 and J is TRBJ2-2; tentatively, D is TRBD1 (6 bases). The CDR3 is 13 amino acids. The ends were cut back, 6 bases at V and 4 bases at J, with 9 bases in the middle. The germline CDR1 and CDR2 sequences are SNHLY and FYNNEI. CDR3 DNA sequence: TGTGCCAGCAGAATACAGGGCACCGGGGAGCTGTTTTTT. As protein: CASRIQGTGELFF. Using reference TRBV2 and TRBJ2-2 for the parts outside the CDR3, the full variable domain is EPEVTQTPSHQVTQMGQEVILRCVPISNHLYFYWYRQILGQKVEFLVSFYNNEISEKSEIFDDQFSVERPDGSNFTLKIRSTKLEDSAMYFCASRIQGTGELFFGEGSRLTVL.